These T cell receptor beta chains were read from a single sample in a study of blood T cell repertoires in COVID-19. Generated by immunoSEQ multiplex PCR, the TCRdb table keeps only in-frame clones and is missing some. The sample includes around 140,000 clones, over 80% seen only once; the top ten take about 1.5%. The sequenced sample consisted of peripheral blood. The receptors were gathered from a woman between 50 and 59 years old with acute or convalescent COVID-19. Both conserved end residues are part of each CDR3. Fields, in order: J gene, D gene, V gene, clone size, CDR3 DNA, CDR3 protein. A D gene is named only where the DNA matches it firmly. Clone size is given for some rows only: seen once, a few or many times, or a class if the clone is expanded.

TRBJ1-2	TRBD1	TRBV5-1	NA	TGCGCCAGCAGCTTGGTACAGGGGGACTATGGCTACACCTTC	CASSLVQGDYGYTF
TRBJ2-7	TRBD1	TRBV5-6	NA	TGTGCCAGCAGCTACAGACAGGGAATCCCCTACGAGCAGTACTTC	CASSYRQGIPYEQYF
TRBJ2-7	TRBD1	TRBV5-1	NA	TGCGCCAGCAGCTTCCGGGACAGTAACTACGAGCAGTACTTC	CASSFRDSNYEQYF
TRBJ1-2	NA	TRBV28	NA	TGTGCCAGCAGGCCAGGTTTCAGCTATGGCTACACCTTC	CASRPGFSYGYTF
TRBJ1-5	TRBD1	TRBV5-1	NA	TGCGCCAGCAGCCTCGGACAGGGTGGCAATCAGCCCCAGCATTTT	CASSLGQGGNQPQHF
TRBJ2-7	NA	TRBV5-4	few	TGTGCCAGCAGCCCCGAGAGGGACGAGCAGTACTTC	CASSPERDEQYF
TRBJ1-6	NA	TRBV6-1	NA	TGTGCCAGCAGTGAGGCAGGGCAAAGCTCCTATAATTCACCCCTCCACTTT	CASSEAGQSSYNSPLHF
TRBJ2-1	NA	TRBV19	once	TGTGCCAGTAGTATGATGTCAGGTGGGAATGAGCAGTTCTTC	CASSMMSGGNEQFF
TRBJ1-1	NA	TRBV28	NA	TGTGCCAGCAGTCCCGGGGGTTCGAACACTGAAGCTTTCTTT	CASSPGGSNTEAFF
TRBJ1-5	TRBD1	TRBV6-1	NA	TGTGCCAGCAGTGAGTGGGTAGGGGGCAGTCAGCCCCAGCATTTT	CASSEWVGGSQPQHF
TRBJ1-6	TRBD1	TRBV27	NA	TGTGCCAGCAGTTCCATCAAGACAGGGGGCGTTCGATCACCCCTCCACTTT	CASSSIKTGGVRSPLHF
TRBJ1-1	NA	TRBV19	NA	TGTGCCAGTAGTGGAGGTCTCGTTCAAGCTTTCTTT	CASSGGLVQAFF
TRBJ1-6	NA	TRBV7-9	NA	TGTGCCAGCAGCGGGCCCGGGACTGGGAATTCACCCCTCCACTTT	CASSGPGTGNSPLHF
TRBJ1-2	TRBD1	TRBV28	NA	TGTGCCAGCATCACTACAGGGGATGGCTACACCTTC	CASITTGDGYTF
TRBJ2-5	NA	TRBV3-1/TRBV3-2	NA	TGTGCCAGCAGCCAAGCGAGGTTGGAGACCCAGTACTTC	CASSQARLETQYF
TRBJ2-7	NA	TRBV4-1	NA	TGCGCCAGCAGCCCCGAGGACACCTACGAGCAGTACTTC	CASSPEDTYEQYF
TRBJ2-7	TRBD2	TRBV7-8	NA	TGTGCCAGCAGCTCGAACTCAGCGGGAGTCACCTACGAGCAGTACTTC	CASSSNSAGVTYEQYF
TRBJ2-3	TRBD2	TRBV5-6	NA	TGTGCCAGCAGCTTGGGGACTAGCAAGGCAGATACGCAGTATTTT	CASSLGTSKADTQYF
TRBJ2-6	TRBD1	TRBV14	once	TGTGCCAGCAGCCATGGGACAGCCGTCCTGACTTTC	CASSHGTAVLTF
TRBJ1-1	NA	TRBV7-8	NA	TGTGCCAGCAGCTTAGGGCAAATCGAAGCTTTCTTT	CASSLGQIEAFF
TRBJ2-3	TRBD1	TRBV19	NA	TGTGCCAGTAGTACGGACAGGCTAAGCACAGATACGCAGTATTTT	CASSTDRLSTDTQYF
TRBJ2-1	NA	TRBV6-6	few	TGTGCCAGCAGTTACGTTGCAGGTCCGGCGGGGCAGTTCTTC	CASSYVAGPAGQFF
TRBJ1-2	NA	TRBV5-1	few	TGCGCCAGCGCCGAGGACATCTATGGCTACACCTTC	CASAEDIYGYTF
TRBJ1-4	NA	TRBV2	NA	TGTGCCAGCAGTGATGACCGGCGGGCAACTAATGAAAAACTGTTTTTT	CASSDDRRATNEKLFF
TRBJ2-1	TRBD2	TRBV19	once	TGTGCCAGTAGCACCGACCTAGCGGGGGGGCGAGGTGAGCAGTTCTTC	CASSTDLAGGRGEQFF
TRBJ1-2	NA	TRBV5-5	NA	TGTGCCAGCAGCTTGGCCGACAGACGGGGCTACACCTTC	CASSLADRRGYTF
TRBJ2-6	NA	TRBV5-6	once	TGTGCCAGCAAAACAGGGTCCTCTGGGGCCAACGTCCTGACTTTC	CASKTGSSGANVLTF
TRBJ2-7	NA	TRBV10-1	once	TGCGCCAGCAGTGTTAGAGAAGGCGGCGAGCAGTACTTC	CASSVREGGEQYF
TRBJ1-5	NA	TRBV7-6	NA	TGTGCCAGCAGCTATCATAGCAATCAGCCCCAGCATTTT	CASSYHSNQPQHF
TRBJ2-5	TRBD2	TRBV5-1	NA	TGCGCCAGCAGCAGGCTAAGCGGGGGCAAAGAGACCCAGTACTTC	CASSRLSGGKETQYF
TRBJ2-7	TRBD2	TRBV19	NA	TGTGCCAGTAGTCCCCGTCACCTAGCGGGAGGTCGGAACGAGCAGTACTTC	CASSPRHLAGGRNEQYF
TRBJ2-2	TRBD1	TRBV10-3	NA	TGTGCCATCAGTGAATCGACAGGGGGGAACACCGGGGAGCTGTTTTTT	CAISESTGGNTGELFF
TRBJ1-3	NA	TRBV6-5	NA	TGTGCCAGCAGTTACTCGGGGGGTTATGGAAACACCATATATTTT	CASSYSGGYGNTIYF
TRBJ2-2	NA	TRBV24-1	NA	TGTGCCACCAGTTCCGGGACACCTAACACCGGGGAGCTGTTTTTT	CATSSGTPNTGELFF
TRBJ1-1	NA	TRBV7-9	once	TGTGCCAGCAGCTTAGCGACTCAAGGGGGCACTGAAGCTTTCTTT	CASSLATQGGTEAFF
TRBJ1-5	TRBD1	TRBV19	NA	TGTGCCAGTAGAACCTGGGACAGGGGTGGCAATCAGCCCCAGCATTTT	CASRTWDRGGNQPQHF
TRBJ1-5	NA	TRBV3-1/TRBV3-2	NA	TGTGCCAGCAGCCACCGACACGGCAATCAGCCCCAGCATTTT	CASSHRHGNQPQHF
TRBJ2-1	NA	TRBV9	NA	TGTGCCAGCAGCGTAGGGGGACTCCCCAGCTCCTACAATGAGCAGTTCTTC	CASSVGGLPSSYNEQFF
TRBJ1-2	NA	TRBV19	NA	TGTGCCAGTAGTATATTGGGACTCTATAACTATGGCTACACCTTC	CASSILGLYNYGYTF
TRBJ1-2	NA	TRBV18	few	TGTGCCAGCTCACCCGACAGGATCTATGGCTACACCTTC	CASSPDRIYGYTF
TRBJ1-2	NA	TRBV25-1	NA	TGTGCCAGCAGTGATCCAGGTCCCGGTGGAATTGACGGCTACACCTTC	CASSDPGPGGIDGYTF
TRBJ2-1	TRBD1	TRBV14	NA	TGTGCCAGCAGCCAATCCGACAGGGGTTGGGACAATGAGCAGTTCTTC	CASSQSDRGWDNEQFF
TRBJ2-3	NA	TRBV12-5	NA	TGTGCTAGTGGCCCAGGGACATCTCTGGGTACAGATACGCAGTATTTT	CASGPGTSLGTDTQYF
TRBJ2-7	TRBD2	TRBV4-2	few	TGTGCCAGCAGCCAAGAACTCGTTACTAGCGGGTACGAGCAGTACTTC	CASSQELVTSGYEQYF
TRBJ2-1	TRBD2	TRBV7-2	NA	TGTGCCAGCAGCTTCGCCCGGACTAGCGGGAGATTCAATGAGCAGTTCTTC	CASSFARTSGRFNEQFF
TRBJ2-1	NA	TRBV29-1	NA	TGCAGCGTGTTACTAGGCTATGAGCAGTTCTTC	CSVLLGYEQFF
TRBJ1-1	NA	TRBV30	NA	TGTGCCTGGAGTTCGGGTAGCACTGAAGCTTTCTTT	CAWSSGSTEAFF
TRBJ2-7	NA	TRBV6-5	NA	TGTGCCAGCAGATCACAGGGCCCCTACGAGCAGTACTTC	CASRSQGPYEQYF
TRBJ2-2	NA	TRBV7-6	NA	TGTGCCAGCAGCCGTAGCCAGTTGGCCACCGGGGAGCTGTTTTTT	CASSRSQLATGELFF
TRBJ2-1	TRBD2	TRBV10-1	once	TGCGCCAGCAGTGCGGCGGGAGTCGGGAATGAGCAGTTCTTC	CASSAAGVGNEQFF